The rows below give T cell receptor beta chains drawn from one sample of a study of OX40 agonist ivuxolimab in advanced cancers. This table comes from immunoSEQ multiplex PCR, and its TCRdb copy is limited to in-frame clones, with some not included. The sample lists fewer than 100,000 clones, around four fifths occurring once. The sequences come from CD4+ or CD8+ T cells sorted from blood, collected in a trial of the OX40 agonist ivuxolimab. The source is an adult with an advanced solid tumor such as melanoma, head and neck, liver or kidney cancer. CDR3s include the opening cysteine and the closing phenylalanine or tryptophan. A D gene is named only where the DNA matches it firmly. Clone size is stated in some rows and not others, as once, few, many or a class when expanded.

clone size: -
D gene: -
V gene: TRBV19
J gene: TRBJ2-1
CDR3 protein: CASSSWTKYNEQFF
CDR3 DNA: TGTGCCAGTAGTAGCTGGACGAAGTACAATGAGCAGTTCTTC

clone size: -
D gene: TRBD1
V gene: TRBV10-3
J gene: TRBJ1-4
CDR3 protein: CAIRSGGNEKLFF
CDR3 DNA: TGTGCCATCAGGTCAGGGGGAAATGAAAAACTGTTTTTT

clone size: -
D gene: TRBD2
V gene: TRBV2
J gene: TRBJ2-4
CDR3 protein: CASRVTSGREGYF
CDR3 DNA: TGTGCCAGCAGGGTGACTAGCGGGAGGGAGGGGTACTTC

clone size: -
D gene: TRBD1
V gene: TRBV7-9
J gene: TRBJ2-7
CDR3 protein: CASSPGDREKYF
CDR3 DNA: TGTGCCAGCAGCCCCGGAGACAGGGAGAAGTACTTC

clone size: few
D gene: -
V gene: TRBV11-2
J gene: TRBJ1-2
CDR3 protein: CASRTLTGRSDGYTF
CDR3 DNA: TGTGCCAGCAGGACCCTCACAGGCCGGTCTGATGGCTACACCTTC

clone size: -
D gene: TRBD1
V gene: TRBV6-5
J gene: TRBJ1-4
CDR3 protein: CASSRRGATNEKLFF
CDR3 DNA: TGTGCCAGCAGTCGCAGGGGGGCAACTAATGAAAAACTGTTTTTT

clone size: -
D gene: -
V gene: TRBV5-1
J gene: TRBJ1-1
CDR3 protein: CASSYKVLNTEAFF
CDR3 DNA: TGCGCCAGCAGCTATAAGGTGTTGAACACTGAAGCTTTCTTT

clone size: -
D gene: -
V gene: TRBV30
J gene: TRBJ1-5
CDR3 protein: CAFTTRGDQPQHF
CDR3 DNA: TGTGCCTTCACGACTCGGGGGGATCAGCCCCAGCATTTT

clone size: few
D gene: TRBD2
V gene: TRBV5-1
J gene: TRBJ2-3
CDR3 protein: CASSDISGGASDTQYF
CDR3 DNA: TGCGCCAGCAGTGATATTAGCGGGGGGGCCTCAGATACGCAGTATTTT

clone size: -
D gene: -
V gene: TRBV9
J gene: TRBJ2-3
CDR3 protein: CASSVTGRDTQYF
CDR3 DNA: TGTGCCAGCAGCGTAACAGGGAGGGATACGCAGTATTTT

clone size: -
D gene: -
V gene: TRBV11-1
J gene: TRBJ1-3
CDR3 protein: CASSFSSLSGNTIYF
CDR3 DNA: TGTGCCAGCAGCTTTTCAAGTCTCTCTGGAAACACCATATATTTT

clone size: -
D gene: TRBD1
V gene: TRBV28
J gene: TRBJ1-2
CDR3 protein: CASSQGALIYGYTF
CDR3 DNA: TGTGCCAGCAGTCAGGGGGCCTTAATCTATGGCTACACCTTC

clone size: once
D gene: -
V gene: TRBV5-1
J gene: TRBJ2-3
CDR3 protein: CASSQGARAQDTQYF
CDR3 DNA: TGCGCCAGCAGCCAAGGGGCCAGGGCCCAAGATACGCAGTATTTT

clone size: -
D gene: TRBD2
V gene: TRBV4-1
J gene: TRBJ2-1
CDR3 protein: CASSRHGGGEQFF
CDR3 DNA: TGCGCCAGCAGCCGGCACGGGGGGGGTGAGCAGTTCTTC

clone size: -
D gene: -
V gene: TRBV18
J gene: TRBJ1-6
CDR3 protein: CASSLNRDSPLHF
CDR3 DNA: TGTGCCAGCTCCCTGAACAGGGATTCACCCCTCCACTTT

clone size: -
D gene: -
V gene: TRBV11-3
J gene: TRBJ2-7
CDR3 protein: CASSLRWGAPYEQYF
CDR3 DNA: TGTGCCAGCAGCTTGAGGTGGGGGGCCCCCTACGAGCAGTACTTC

clone size: -
D gene: -
V gene: TRBV2
J gene: TRBJ1-5
CDR3 protein: CASSENQGSQPQHF
CDR3 DNA: TGTGCCAGCAGTGAAAATCAGGGAAGTCAGCCCCAGCATTTT

clone size: -
D gene: TRBD2
V gene: TRBV27
J gene: TRBJ2-1
CDR3 protein: CASSPERAGGQGGEQFF
CDR3 DNA: TGTGCCAGCAGTCCCGAGAGGGCGGGAGGGCAAGGTGGTGAGCAGTTCTTC

clone size: -
D gene: -
V gene: TRBV30
J gene: TRBJ2-3
CDR3 protein: CAWGVGTDTQYF
CDR3 DNA: TGTGCCTGGGGGGTGGGCACAGATACGCAGTATTTT

clone size: -
D gene: -
V gene: TRBV6-1
J gene: TRBJ1-5
CDR3 protein: CASSESESNQPQHF
CDR3 DNA: TGTGCCAGCAGTGAATCAGAAAGCAATCAGCCCCAGCATTTT

clone size: -
D gene: TRBD2
V gene: TRBV11-2
J gene: TRBJ2-2
CDR3 protein: CASSFKAGMNTGELFF
CDR3 DNA: TGTGCCAGCAGCTTCAAAGCGGGGATGAACACCGGGGAGCTGTTTTTT

clone size: few
D gene: TRBD1
V gene: TRBV11-3
J gene: TRBJ2-7
CDR3 protein: CASSLGGQAGYEQYF
CDR3 DNA: TGTGCCAGCAGCTTAGGGGGACAGGCGGGCTACGAGCAGTACTTC

clone size: -
D gene: TRBD1
V gene: TRBV11-2
J gene: TRBJ1-2
CDR3 protein: CASSGLGQGYGYTF
CDR3 DNA: TGTGCCAGCAGCGGTCTGGGACAGGGCTATGGCTACACCTTC

clone size: -
D gene: -
V gene: TRBV19
J gene: TRBJ1-5
CDR3 protein: CASSGWGVSNQPQHF
CDR3 DNA: TGTGCCAGTAGTGGGTGGGGGGTTAGCAATCAGCCCCAGCATTTT